This TCR beta chain was sequenced for a study of CD8+ T cells in alopecia areata. About the research overall: Treated patients were given 5 to 10 mg oral tofacitinib twice daily.

This clone was counted once. Following extraction, RNA underwent reverse transcription to cDNA, which served as the sequencing template. The assay was immunoSEQ multiplex PCR, and TCRdb's table has in-frame clones only and misses some. The sample lists some 170,000 clones; about 66% were seen once. Germline values: CDR1 MNHEY, CDR2 SMNVEV (reference sequence). The CDR3 has 15 amino acids. V was shortened by 0 bases and J by 8 bases, with 16 bases between the two germline ends. Lesional scalp tissue (obtained by punch biopsy) and peripheral blood were collected from alopecia areata patients. The starting material was CD8+ T cells sorted from blood, obtained at week 0. The sequence was collected from a human donor with alopecia areata. The chain uses TRBV27 and TRBJ1-2, with TRBD1 as a possible D gene (6 bases). In DNA form, the CDR3 reads TGTGCCAGCAGTTTATCCCCCTCGGACAGTAACGGCTACACCTTC. Translating gives CASSLSPSDSNGYTF.